These T cell receptor beta chains were read from a single sample in a study of cytomegalovirus exposure and HLA in healthy donors. Here immunoSEQ multiplex PCR was the method, and the copy in TCRdb shows in-frame clones only, minus some. The profile shows roughly 100,000 clones, around 77% of them singletons. The sequencing sample was made of PBMCs. These receptors came from a male donor in good health and CMV-seropositive. Both conserved end residues are part of each CDR3. Fields, in order: D gene, clone size, V gene, J gene, CDR3 protein, CDR3 DNA. D genes are given only for firm matches. Clone size appears in some rows only: once, few, many, or a class for an expanded clone.

.	.	TRBV11-3	TRBJ2-7	CASSPGPGAHEQYF	TGTGCCAGCAGCCCCGGGCCAGGGGCCCACGAGCAGTACTTC
.	.	TRBV7-2	TRBJ1-2	CASSPPGQVYGYTF	TGTGCCAGCAGCCCCCCGGGACAAGTTTATGGCTACACCTTC
TRBD1	.	TRBV2	TRBJ2-5	CASRDRVGLETQYF	TGTGCCAGCAGGGACAGGGTGGGTTTAGAGACCCAGTACTTC
TRBD2	.	TRBV4-1	TRBJ2-1	CASSLTSGVYNEQFF	TGCGCCAGCAGCCTGACTAGCGGGGTGTACAATGAGCAGTTCTTC
TRBD1	.	TRBV7-9	TRBJ1-2	CASSPGQGRWGYTF	TGTGCCAGCAGCCCGGGACAGGGCCGTTGGGGCTACACCTTC
TRBD2	.	TRBV11-3	TRBJ2-2	CASSLGLGIAGELFF	TGTGCCAGCAGCCTGGGACTAGGAATTGCCGGGGAGCTGTTTTTT
TRBD1	.	TRBV5-1	TRBJ2-2	CASSSVGQGNTGELFF	TGCGCCAGCAGTTCCGTGGGACAGGGGAACACCGGGGAGCTGTTTTTT
.	.	TRBV2	TRBJ2-5	CASRRSSSYTEGTQYF	TGTGCCAGCAGGAGATCCTCTAGCTACACAGAGGGGACCCAGTACTTC
.	.	TRBV30	TRBJ2-6	CAWSDPRGSSGANVLTF	TGTGCCTGGAGCGATCCCAGGGGCTCCTCTGGGGCCAACGTCCTGACTTTC
TRBD2	once	TRBV7-3	TRBJ2-1	CASSPRLAGVGKQFF	TGTGCCAGCAGCCCCCGGCTAGCGGGAGTCGGTAAGCAGTTCTTC
TRBD1	.	TRBV6-1	TRBJ2-5	CASSAGGTTSGEQYF	TGTGCCAGCAGCGCAGGGGGAACCACCTCCGGTGAGCAGTACTTC